This T cell receptor (beta chain) derives from a study of PD-L1 blockade in urothelial cancer. Study-level background: Chemotherapy regimens numbering 0 to 3 had been given to patients.

Repertoires were generated with immunoSEQ multiplex PCR, while TCRdb's copy carries only in-frame clones and drops some. This sample has 90,000 or so clones, with 85% to 90% found just once. Findings and limits, study-wide: Clones that were tumor-associated expanded more in the blood of durable-benefit patients at 3 weeks.

This clone was seen more than once but under ten times. Its matching antigen is unknown. As for time point: pretreatment peripheral blood. The CDR3 has 15 residues. Per germline, CDR1 SGDLS and CDR2 YYNGEE. The V and J ends lost 2 bases and 1 base, in that order; junction bases with no gene match: 1. This sample comprised PBMCs, obtained around atezolizumab (anti-PD-L1) treatment. V is TRBV9 and J is TRBJ2-3, with 10 bases fitting TRBD2. The TCR comes from a man aged 60 to 69 with urothelial cancer. CDR3 in amino acids: CASSVTSGGTDTQYF. The CDR3 region has the DNA TGTGCCAGCAGCGTTACTAGCGGGGGCACAGATACGCAGTATTTT.